This TCR beta chain was recorded in a study of beta chain features in type 1 diabetes (dated by TCRdb to 2016 to 2019). Broadly, across the study: Mean age, gender distribution, total cell number and subset yield were not different between patients and healthy donors. A total of roughly 100,000,000 sorted cells were examined across all samples, and the number of cells per subset was strongly correlated with RNA yield. In the study, recently diagnosed type 1 diabetes patients and matched healthy donors were compared on the TCRB repertoires of their sorted circulating CD4+ T cell subsets. Whereas all 30 or so donors provided naive and central memory subsets, regulatory and stem cell-like memory subsets were isolated from just 8 patients and about 8 healthy donors.

V lost 2 bases and J lost 7 bases; the stretch between them is 12 bases long. Reading the germline V gene gives CDR1 SGHTA and CDR2 FQGNSA. There are 14 amino acids in the CDR3, from cysteine to phenylalanine inclusive. Kept here is only the CDR3 DNA, which spans 42 bases and is read in frame from base 1. Each donor gave one peripheral blood draw, averaging roughly 100 mL, which was collected into heparinised tubes. Using a panel that included CD45RO, CCR7, CD25, CD127, CD95 and CD27, naive, central memory, regulatory and stem cell-like memory CD4+ T cells were sorted on a BD FACSAria II. Every sorted population had a purity above 95%. PBMCs were isolated right away by Lymphoprep density gradient centrifugation and were stained directly, without culture. So that batch effects would be minimized, each experiment stained and sorted samples in pairs, pairing one healthy donor with one patient. The paper's findings and limits, for the study overall: Because cDNA rather than genomic DNA was sequenced, highly expressing activated cells could have been over-represented, although no difference in activation and CD3 levels was found between groups. HLA sub-analyses involved small numbers of individuals, so any influence of HLA type on TCRB rearrangement remained unresolved. Naive, central memory and regulatory TCRB repertoires appeared to be more alike among patients than among healthy donors. At VDJ recombination sites, type 1 diabetes patients had fewer insertions and more deleted nucleotides, which implies abnormalities in thymic rearrangement. In all four CD4+ subsets, TCRB CDR3 length was moderately but significantly shorter in type 1 diabetes patients. Shorter templates might have been favored by PCR, but patient and control samples were amplified and corrected together, so both groups would have been affected equally by any skew.

All of the isolated RNA was reverse transcribed with the High Capacity cDNA Reverse Transcription Kit, so expressed TCRB transcripts were sequenced. Deep immunoSEQ sequencing was applied to naive, central memory and regulatory T cell samples, giving an average of around 4 million total reads per sample. Sorted cells were lysed in RLT buffer and RNA was extracted with DNase-treated RNeasy Micro or Mini kits, depending on cell number. To prevent cross-contamination, each cell subset was processed individually, whereas patient and healthy donor samples were processed jointly. The immunoSEQ multiplex PCR was used to amplify TCRB sequences from cDNA, yielding 87-bp fragments that span the CDR3 region. Amplicons were sequenced on the Illumina HiSeq platform. In the source study's methods: Synthetic template baselines were used to correct PCR bias computationally, reads within Hamming distance 2 were collapsed, and singletons that could not be merged were discarded. By aligning reads against IMGT, V, D and J genes, CDR3 length, and insertions or deletions at six rearrangement sites were assigned. Within each subset, clonotype counts were normalized to sorted cell number, after which true diversity and Gini coefficients were computed with the tcR R package. Repertoire sharing was quantified using the overlap coefficient calculated on TCRB nucleotide sequences. Out-of-frame TCRB sequences from naive cells were analyzed to stand in for the pre-selection repertoire. This immuneACCESS table, as held by TCRdb, lists in-frame sequences with V and J called but not all clones. Of the missing ones, under half trace to an unresolved V gene in checked studies; the others have no known cause. V, J and clone size reflect that table, while D and trimming were determined from the DNA. The sample table contains hundreds of thousands of clones; only one count was recorded for 11% to 15% of them. 0.035% to 0.045% of the sample is in the top ten clones.

This clone occurred a few times. The specificity of this receptor is unknown. No base-level quality is on record; no much larger clone is a single base apart. This sequence originates from a young man with type 1 diabetes. Recombination linked TRBV7-2 to TRBJ2-1; the D gene cannot be named for sure. What was sequenced was naive CD4+ T cells from blood. Sample cell subset or site, as interpreted from the label and publication: true naive CD4+ T cells. The base sequence is TGTGCCAGCAGCTTATACCCTGGGTATAATGAGCAGTTCTTC. This sequence encodes CASSLYPGYNEQFF. The reference TRBV7-2 and TRBJ2-1 proteins fill in what lies around the CDR3, so the full variable domain reads GAGVSQSPSNKVTEKGKDVELRCDPISGHTALYWYRQSLGQGLEFLIYFQGNSAPDKSGLPSDRFSAERTGGSVSTLTIQRTQQEDSAVYLCASSLYPGYNEQFFGPGTRLTVL.